Below are 28 T cell receptor beta chains sequenced from a single sample in a study of cytomegalovirus exposure and HLA in healthy donors. Vbeta (60) and Jbeta (13) primers were used in the PCR. Produced via immunoSEQ multiplex PCR; TCRdb's table is partial and in-frame only. The data hold 140,000 to 150,000 clones, with 80% observed a single time. Sequenced input: PBMCs. The origin of the receptors is a man in his forties or fifties in good health and CMV-seronegative.

The rearrangement uses TRBV5-6 and TRBJ2-5, with 7 bases matching TRBD1. Germline CDR1 SGHDT, CDR2 YYEEEE. The junction had 5 bases not matched to a gene; V was cut back by 4 bases and J by 5 bases. The CDR3 consists of 13 residues. CDR3 loop: CASSGDSRETQYF. The CDR3, as DNA: TGTGCCAGCAGCGGGGACAGTCGCGAGACCCAGTACTTC.

This clone occurred a few times. The chain has TRBV6-5 and TRBJ2-3, with 16 bases lining up with TRBD2. The V and J ends lost 10 bases and 14 bases, in that order; junction bases with no gene match: 6. The CDR3 extends over 12 amino acids. The germline CDR1 and CDR2 sequences are MNHEY and SVGAGI. This CDR3 is CAIGTSGGASYF. DNA for the CDR3: TGTGCCATTGGGACTAGCGGGGGGGCCTCGTATTTT.

The chain has TRBV4-2 and TRBJ2-1; 8 nucleotides align to TRBD2. V trimming: 4 bases; J trimming: 7 bases; junction bases outside the gene matches: 9. This CDR3 contains 15 residues. Germline-derived CDR1 and CDR2 are LGHNA and YNFKEQ. As DNA, the CDR3 is TGTGCCAGCAGCCCGGGGAGCGGGGGCTCTAATGAGCAGTTCTTC. It specifies CASSPGSGGSNEQFF.

V gene TRBV5-1 combines with J gene TRBJ1-2; possible D gene TRBD1, 5 bases. CDR1 is SGHRS and CDR2 is YFSETQ in the germline V gene. The CDR3 sequence is 15 residues long. V lost 3 bases to trimming and J lost 0 bases, with 12 bases between them. In DNA form, the CDR3 reads TGCGCCAGCAGCTCCGGGGGGACTACTAACTATGGCTACACCTTC. Its protein is CASSSGGTTNYGYTF.

This clone was observed once. V usage is TRBV11-2 and J usage is TRBJ2-7; TRBD2 matches at 8 bases. Germline assignment: CDR1 SGHAT and CDR2 FQNNGV. J lost 9 bases, V lost 4 bases, and 8 bases had no gene match. The CDR3 spans 13 residues. CDR3 amino acids: CASSSGLAGAQYF. In DNA, the CDR3 is TGTGCCAGCAGCTCTGGACTAGCTGGGGCGCAGTACTTC.

The CDR3 reads CASSIQGTNYGYTF. Written as DNA, the CDR3 is TGTGCCAGCTCAATACAGGGCACTAACTATGGCTACACCTTC. The chain recombines TRBV18 with TRBJ1-2, with D maybe TRBD1 (6 bases). CDR3 length: 14 amino acids. CDR1 and CDR2 from the germline V gene are KGHSH and LQKENI. V was trimmed by 5 bases and J by 0 bases, leaving 10 bases between them. Based on the CDR3 plus reference TRBV18 and TRBJ1-2, the full variable domain is NAGVMQNPRHLVRRRGQEARLRCSPMKGHSHVYWYRQLPEEGLKFMVYLQKENIIDESGMPKERFSAEFPKEGPSILRIQQVVRGDSAAYFCASSIQGTNYGYTFGSGTRLTVV.

The chain joins TRBV5-1 to TRBJ2-7; D may be TRBD1 (6 bases). V dropped 1 base and J dropped 1 base, with 9 bases sitting between them. There are 14 residues in the CDR3. Germline CDR1 and CDR2: SGHRS and YFSETQ. The CDR3 DNA sequence: TGCGCCAGCAGCTTGCGGACAGTTTCCTACGAGCAGTACTTC. Protein: CASSLRTVSYEQYF.

The sample holds one count of this clone. The V call is TRBV19, the J call TRBJ1-1; D gene ambiguous. The germline CDR1 and CDR2 sequences are LNHDA and SQIVND (reference sequence). The CDR3 is 11 residues long. V was clipped by 2 bases and J by 11 bases, with 9 bases between them. CDR3 coding DNA: TGTGCCAGTAGTATACAGGTTCAGGCTTTCTTT. Its translation: CASSIQVQAFF.

This clone was observed once. The rearrangement joins TRBV5-4 to TRBJ1-5; no definite D call. Trimming removed 0 bases at V and 5 bases at J, with 12 bases between. CDR1 is SGHNT and CDR2 is YYREEE in the germline V gene (reference sequence). This CDR3 has 15 amino acids. CDR3 sequence (DNA): TGTGCCAGCAGCTTGGGCGGGGTTCGGGATCAGCCCCAGCATTTT. This translates into CASSLGGVRDQPQHF.

The chain uses TRBV5-5 and TRBJ1-3, with D perhaps matching TRBD1 (5 bases). Trimming took 1 base from V and 0 from J, leaving 8 bases between them. The CDR3 covers 15 residues. Germline V CDR1 and CDR2: SGHKS, YYEKEE (reference sequence). CDR3 DNA: TGTGCCAGCAGCTTGAGCAGGGTCTCTGGAAACACCATATATTTT. Translated, it gives CASSLSRVSGNTIYF.

The gene calls are TRBV5-1 and TRBJ2-1; D perhaps matches TRBD1 (7 bases). Trimming pared 3 bases from V and 6 bases from J, leaving 16 bases between. Germline CDR1 and CDR2: SGHRS and YFSETQ. The CDR3 covers 15 residues. This CDR3 is CASSSWEDRINEQFF. Here the CDR3 DNA reads TGCGCCAGCAGCTCGTGGGAGGACAGGATCAATGAGCAGTTCTTC. The whole variable domain, filled in from reference TRBV5-1 and TRBJ2-1, reads KAGVTQTPRYLIKTRGQQVTLSCSPISGHRSVSWYQQTPGQGLQFLFEYFSETQRNKGNFPGRFSGRQFSNSRSEMNVSTLELGDSALYLCASSSWEDRINEQFFGPGTRLTVL.

V gene TRBV19 combines with J gene TRBJ1-5; 10 bases are a match to TRBD1. Trimming cost V 3 bases and J 2 bases; bases outside gene matches: 1. The CDR3 loop spans 15 amino acids. CDR1 LNHDA and CDR2 SQIVND come from the germline V gene (reference sequence). The CDR3 region is CASSIGTGGNQPQHF. The CDR3 nucleotides are TGTGCCAGTAGTATCGGGACAGGGGGCAATCAGCCCCAGCATTTT.

This rearrangement joins TRBV7-2 to TRBJ2-7, with unresolved D. Germline values: CDR1 SGHTA, CDR2 FQGNSA. V lost 0 bases and J 4 bases, leaving 7 bases between the germline ends. This CDR3 region has 13 residues. The CDR3 coding sequence is TGTGCCAGCAGCTTAGCAGCCAATTACGAGCAGTACTTC. It translates to CASSLAANYEQYF.

The chain links TRBV19 to TRBJ1-4; 8 positions match TRBD1. The V segment lost 6 bases and the J segment 5 bases; nucleotides outside the gene matches: 8. The CDR3 is made up of 15 amino acids. In germline, CDR1 is LNHDA, CDR2 SQIVND (reference sequence). CDR3 amino acids: CASSLPGGMNEKLFF. The CDR3 DNA reads as TGTGCCAGTAGCCTGCCAGGGGGCATGAATGAAAAACTGTTTTTT. Together with reference TRBV19 and TRBJ1-4, the CDR3 gives the full variable domain: DGGITQSPKYLFRKEGQNVTLSCEQNLNHDAMYWYRQDPGQGLRLIYYSQIVNDFQKGDIAEGYSVSREKKESFPLTVTSAQKNPTAFYLCASSLPGGMNEKLFFGSGTQLSVL.

The J gene is TRBJ2-1, the V gene TRBV6-5; tentative D call: TRBD2 (5 bases). The CDR3 length is 16 residues. Germline CDR1 reads MNHEY; CDR2 reads SVGAGI. V dropped 2 bases and J dropped 12 bases, with 23 bases sitting between them. CDR3 coding DNA: TGTGCCAGCAGTTACGATACCCCAAGACAACCACGGGGGCAGTTCTTC. Protein: CASSYDTPRQPRGQFF.

V and J are TRBV19 and TRBJ1-1; D not resolved. Germline V gene data show CDR1 as LNHDA and CDR2 as SQIVND (reference sequence). V was cut by 1 base and J by 1 base, with 13 bases left in between. The CDR3 is 16 residues long. Written as DNA, the CDR3 is TGTGCCAGTAGTATAGGAGGGCAGTTCCAGAACACTGAAGCTTTCTTT. Its protein product is CASSIGGQFQNTEAFF.

V is TRBV11-2 and J is TRBJ2-7; 12 bases fit TRBD1. Germline assignment: CDR1 SGHAT and CDR2 FQNNGV. Unmatched junction bases numbered 4, after V lost 3 bases and J lost 4 bases. CDR3 length: 15 amino acids. The CDR3, as DNA: TGTGCCAGCAGCTTTAAGGGACAGGGGGCATACGAGCAGTACTTC. It encodes CASSFKGQGAYEQYF.

The rearrangement uses TRBV9 and TRBJ2-7, with 12 positions matching TRBD1. This CDR3 has 15 residues. J lost 7 bases, V lost 3 bases, and 8 bases had no gene match. Germline-derived CDR1 and CDR2 are SGDLS and YYNGEE. The CDR3 loop reads CASSEGGTGGREQYF. CDR3 DNA: TGTGCCAGCAGCGAAGGAGGGACAGGGGGCCGGGAGCAGTACTTC.

This clone was counted a few times. The chain links TRBV5-4 to TRBJ1-5, with D unresolved. The CDR3 contains 13 residues. V was cut by 1 base and J by 1 base, with 3 bases left in between. Germline CDR1 reads SGHNT; CDR2 reads YYREEE (reference sequence). This CDR3 is CASSLTSNQPQHF. The DNA of the CDR3 is TGTGCCAGCAGCTTGACAAGCAATCAGCCCCAGCATTTT.

V is TRBV29-1 and J is TRBJ1-2; no clear D gene. The germline V gene encodes CDR1 SQVTM and CDR2 ANQGSEA. The V gene lost 3 bases and the J gene lost 0 bases, with 14 bases spanning the gap. The CDR3 is 15 residues long. This chain's CDR3 is CSVELAGRANYGYTF. The CDR3 DNA follows: TGCAGCGTTGAGCTTGCAGGCCGAGCTAACTATGGCTACACCTTC.

This clone was recorded many times. The rearrangement uses TRBV7-6 and TRBJ1-1; the D gene is possibly TRBD1 (6 bases). V dropped 5 bases and J dropped 1 base, with 11 bases sitting between them. Germline V CDR1 and CDR2: SGHVS, FNYEAQ. The CDR3 totals 14 residues. The CDR3 sequence is CASSPTGQNTEAFF. The CDR3 DNA reads TGTGCCAGCAGCCCAACGGGACAGAACACTGAAGCTTTCTTT.

This chain uses TRBV6-4 with TRBJ2-3, with D perhaps TRBD1 (6 bases). The V end lost 4 bases, the J end lost 1 base, and 6 bases lay between the germline ends. Germline CDR1 is MRHNA and CDR2 is SNTAGT. The CDR3 covers 13 residues. The DNA for the CDR3 is TGTGCCAGCAGTGCAGGGGGCACAGATACGCAGTATTTT. This codes for CASSAGGTDTQYF.

This clone was seen only a few times. The chain links TRBV6-1 to TRBJ2-3; weak D call: TRBD2 (5 bases). V lost 4 bases and J lost 4, with 12 bases in between. Germline CDR1 MNHNS, CDR2 SASEGT. CDR3 length: 14 residues. The CDR3 here is CASSVDSLSDTQYF. CDR3 sequence (DNA): TGTGCCAGCAGTGTGGACTCTCTGTCAGATACGCAGTATTTT.

The chain carries TRBV19 and TRBJ1-4, with D possibly TRBD1 on 5 matching bases. Germline lookup yields CDR1 LNHDA and CDR2 SQIVND (reference sequence). The V and J ends lost 5 bases and 6 bases respectively, with 7 bases between them. The CDR3 loop spans 12 amino acids. CDR3 nucleotides: TGTGCCAGTAGTCCACAGGATGAAAAACTGTTTTTT. Its translation is CASSPQDEKLFF.

This rearrangement joins TRBV30 to TRBJ1-1; D uncertain. Per germline, CDR1 GTSNPN and CDR2 SVGIG (reference sequence). The germline V and J ends were trimmed by 4 bases and 1 base, with 10 bases remaining between them. The CDR3 is 13 residues long. The CDR3: CAWKLGRNTEAFF. In DNA form, the CDR3 reads TGTGCCTGGAAGCTGGGGAGGAACACTGAAGCTTTCTTT. The full variable domain, with the rest looked up from reference TRBV30 and TRBJ1-1, is SQTIHQWPATLVQPVGSPLSLECTVEGTSNPNLYWYRQAAGRGLQLLFYSVGIGQISSEVPQNLSASRPQDRQFILSSKKLLLSDSGFYLCAWKLGRNTEAFFGQGTRLTVV.

Here the CDR3 DNA reads TGTGCCAGCGCGTCGTTTGGAGGAGGGGTGCAGTACTTC. The encoded protein is CASASFGGGVQYF. V is TRBV27 and J is TRBJ2-7; D possibly corresponds to TRBD2 (6 bases). Germline assignment: CDR1 MNHEY and CDR2 SMNVEV (reference sequence). There are 13 residues in the CDR3. The V and J ends lost 8 bases and 9 bases respectively, with 20 bases between them.

The V and J genes are TRBV29-1 and TRBJ1-2; D possibly corresponds to TRBD1 (6 bases). CDR1 SQVTM and CDR2 ANQGSEA come from the germline V gene. Trimming took 4 bases from V and 8 from J, leaving 14 bases between them. This CDR3 is built from 12 residues. In DNA, the CDR3 is TGCAGCGTTGGTCGAGGGGGGGACGGCTACACCTTC. Translated: CSVGRGGDGYTF. The full variable domain, completed using reference TRBV29-1 and TRBJ1-2, is SAVISQKPSRDICQRGTSLTIQCQVDSQVTMMFWYRQQPGQSLTLIATANQGSEATYESGFVIDKFPISRPNLTFSTLTVSNMSPEDSSIYLCSVGRGGDGYTFGSGTRLTVV.

This chain connects TRBV19 to TRBJ1-4, with D possibly being TRBD1 (5 bases). Germline V gene sequence: CDR1 LNHDA, CDR2 SQIVND (reference sequence). Trimming pared 6 bases from V and 5 bases from J, leaving 16 bases between. This CDR3 has 15 residues. The CDR3 nucleotides read TGTGCCAGTAGCGCTCCCCGACAGCTAAATGAAAAACTGTTTTTT. It yields the protein CASSAPRQLNEKLFF.